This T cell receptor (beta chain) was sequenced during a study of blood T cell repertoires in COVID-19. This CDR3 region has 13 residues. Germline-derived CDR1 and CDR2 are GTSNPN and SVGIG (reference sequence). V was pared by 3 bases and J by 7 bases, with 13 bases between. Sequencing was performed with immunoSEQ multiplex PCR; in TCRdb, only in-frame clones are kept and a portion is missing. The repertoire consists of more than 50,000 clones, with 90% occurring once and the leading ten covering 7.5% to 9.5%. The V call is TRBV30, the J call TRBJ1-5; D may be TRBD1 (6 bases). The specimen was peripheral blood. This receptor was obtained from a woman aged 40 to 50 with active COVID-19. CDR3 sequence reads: CAWSADRAQPQHF. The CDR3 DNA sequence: TGTGCCTGGAGCGCGGACAGAGCCCAGCCCCAGCATTTT.